This T cell receptor (beta chain) derives from a study of shared clonotypes between healthy human individuals. Study-wide background: With ages of 18 to 49, the donors were a couple of women and a few men.

Investigators divided CD4+ cells into CD45RA+ naive and CD45RA-negative memory subsets. Clones were read by immunoSEQ multiplex PCR, and TCRdb kept only the in-frame ones, dropping some. The profile covers about 2.3 million clones, with just over 90% appearing a single time and 0.39% taken by the ten largest. Sequencing was carried out using naive CD4+ T cells from PBMCs. Documented subset: CD45RA+ positively selected. The sequence was obtained from a man in his late teens or twenties in good health. Some clones in this sample may be carry-over from other donors' samples.

CDR3 in amino acids: CASSRGLAGDHEQYF. In DNA form, the CDR3 reads TGTGCCAGCAGTAGGGGACTAGCGGGAGACCACGAGCAGTACTTC. The J gene is TRBJ2-5, the V gene TRBV6-5, with TRBD2 matching 14 bases. The end of the DNA is better explained by TRBJ2-7, so the J call may be wrong. Germline V gene sequence: CDR1 MNHEY, CDR2 SVGAGI. This CDR3 contains 15 residues.